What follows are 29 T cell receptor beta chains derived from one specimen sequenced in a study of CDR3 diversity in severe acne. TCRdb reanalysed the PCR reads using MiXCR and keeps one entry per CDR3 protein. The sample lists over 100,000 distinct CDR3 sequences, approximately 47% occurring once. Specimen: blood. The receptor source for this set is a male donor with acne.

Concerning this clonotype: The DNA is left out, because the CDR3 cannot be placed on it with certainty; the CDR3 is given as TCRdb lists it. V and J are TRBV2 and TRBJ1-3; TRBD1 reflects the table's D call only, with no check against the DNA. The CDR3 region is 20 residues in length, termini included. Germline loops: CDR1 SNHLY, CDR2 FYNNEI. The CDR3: CASTGRRGAEQYFGPGTIYF.

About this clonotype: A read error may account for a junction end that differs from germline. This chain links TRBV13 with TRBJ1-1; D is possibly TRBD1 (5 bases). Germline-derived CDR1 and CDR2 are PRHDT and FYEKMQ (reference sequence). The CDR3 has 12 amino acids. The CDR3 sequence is CASSPMDTEAFF. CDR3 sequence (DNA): TGTGCCAGCAGCCCTATGGACACCGAAGCTTTCTTT.

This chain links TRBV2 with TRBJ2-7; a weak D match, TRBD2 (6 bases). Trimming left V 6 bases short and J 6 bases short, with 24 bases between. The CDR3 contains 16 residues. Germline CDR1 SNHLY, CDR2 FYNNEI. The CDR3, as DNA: TGTGCCAGCAGACCTGGGACTTCCCGACCATTAGGCGAGCAGTACTTC. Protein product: CASRPGTSRPLGEQYF.

The CDR3 DNA sequence: TGTGCCAGCGGGGACACCACGGGGCAGGGGCGGACTGAAGCTTTCTTT. Its translation: CASGDTTGQGRTEAFF. The chain has TRBV2 and TRBJ1-1, with D tentatively TRBD1 (6 bases). Germline CDR1 SNHLY, CDR2 FYNNEI. The CDR3 has 16 residues. V lost 8 bases, J lost 5 bases, and 24 bases lay in between.

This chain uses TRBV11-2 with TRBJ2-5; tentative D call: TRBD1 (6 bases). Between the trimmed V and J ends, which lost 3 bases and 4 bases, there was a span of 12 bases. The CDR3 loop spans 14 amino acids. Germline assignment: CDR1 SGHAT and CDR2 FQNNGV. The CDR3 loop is CASSFGDKGETQYF. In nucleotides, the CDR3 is TGTGCCAGCAGCTTTGGGGACAAAGGAGAGACCCAGTACTTC.

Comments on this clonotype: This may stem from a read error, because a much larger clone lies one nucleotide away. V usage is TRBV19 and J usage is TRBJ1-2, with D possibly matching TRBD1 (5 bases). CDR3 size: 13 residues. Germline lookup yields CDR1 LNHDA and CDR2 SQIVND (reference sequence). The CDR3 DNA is TGTGCCAGTAGTAAGACAGAAAACTGTGGCTACACCTTC. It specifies CASSKTENCGYTF.

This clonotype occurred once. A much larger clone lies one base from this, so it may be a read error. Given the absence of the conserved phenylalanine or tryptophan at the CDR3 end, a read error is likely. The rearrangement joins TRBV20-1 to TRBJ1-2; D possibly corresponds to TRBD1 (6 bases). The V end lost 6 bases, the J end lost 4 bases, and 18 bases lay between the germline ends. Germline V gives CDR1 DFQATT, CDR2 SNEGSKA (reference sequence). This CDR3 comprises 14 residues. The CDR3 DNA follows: TGCAGTGCCATCCAGGCGGGGGGCGGCTATGGCTACACCCTC. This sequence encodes CSAIQAGGGYGYTL.

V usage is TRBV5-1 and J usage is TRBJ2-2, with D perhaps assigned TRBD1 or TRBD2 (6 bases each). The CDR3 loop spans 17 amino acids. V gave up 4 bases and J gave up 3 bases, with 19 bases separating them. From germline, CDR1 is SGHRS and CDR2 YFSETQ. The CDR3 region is CASSQDYVGGHTGELFF. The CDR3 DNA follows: TGCGCCAGCAGCCAAGATTACGTTGGGGGGCACACCGGGGAGCTGTTTTTT.

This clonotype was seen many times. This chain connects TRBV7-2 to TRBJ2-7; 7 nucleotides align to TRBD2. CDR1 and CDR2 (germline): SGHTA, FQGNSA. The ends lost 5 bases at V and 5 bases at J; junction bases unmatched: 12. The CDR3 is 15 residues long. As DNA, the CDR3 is TGTGCCAGCAGCGTCGGAGGGACTACAGTTAACGAGCAGTACTTC. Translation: CASSVGGTTVNEQYF.

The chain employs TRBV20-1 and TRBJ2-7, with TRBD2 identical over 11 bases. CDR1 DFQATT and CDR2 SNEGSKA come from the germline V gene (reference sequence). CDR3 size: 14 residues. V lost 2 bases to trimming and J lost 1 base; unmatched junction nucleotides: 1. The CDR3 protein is CSARRTSGSYEQYF. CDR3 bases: TGCAGTGCTAGAAGGACTAGCGGGTCCTACGAGCAGTACTTC.

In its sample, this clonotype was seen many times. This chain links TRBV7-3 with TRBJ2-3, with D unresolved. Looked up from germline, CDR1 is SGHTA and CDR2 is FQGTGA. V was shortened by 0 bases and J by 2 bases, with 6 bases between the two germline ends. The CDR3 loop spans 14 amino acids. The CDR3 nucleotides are TGTGCCAGCAGCTTAACGGGCGACACAGATACGCAGTATTTT. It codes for CASSLTGDTDTQYF.

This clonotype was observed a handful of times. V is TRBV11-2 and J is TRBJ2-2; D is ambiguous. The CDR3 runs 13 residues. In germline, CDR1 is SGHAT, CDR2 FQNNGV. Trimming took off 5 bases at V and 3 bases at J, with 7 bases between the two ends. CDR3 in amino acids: CASSPTDTGELFF. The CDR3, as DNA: TGTGCCAGCAGCCCTACAGACACCGGGGAGCTGTTTTTT.

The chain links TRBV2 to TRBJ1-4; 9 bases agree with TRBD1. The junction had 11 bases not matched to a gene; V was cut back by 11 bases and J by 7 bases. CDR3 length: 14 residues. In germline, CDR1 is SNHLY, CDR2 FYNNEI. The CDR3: CACVARDRAEKLFF. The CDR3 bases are TGTGCCTGCGTAGCCCGGGACAGGGCTGAAAAACTGTTTTTT.

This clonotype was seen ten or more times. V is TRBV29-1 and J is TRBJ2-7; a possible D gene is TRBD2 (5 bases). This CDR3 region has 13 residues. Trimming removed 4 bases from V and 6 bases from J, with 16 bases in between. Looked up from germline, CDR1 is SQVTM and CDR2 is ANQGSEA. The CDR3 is CSVGRPSAGEQYF. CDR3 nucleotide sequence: TGCAGCGTTGGACGACCGAGCGCGGGCGAGCAGTACTTC.

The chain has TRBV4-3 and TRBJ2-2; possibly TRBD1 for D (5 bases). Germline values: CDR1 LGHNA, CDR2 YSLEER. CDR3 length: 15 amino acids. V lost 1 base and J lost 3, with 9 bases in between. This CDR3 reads CASSQGGRDTGELFF. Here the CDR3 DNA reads TGCGCCAGCAGCCAAGGGGGCAGGGACACCGGGGAGCTGTTTTTT.

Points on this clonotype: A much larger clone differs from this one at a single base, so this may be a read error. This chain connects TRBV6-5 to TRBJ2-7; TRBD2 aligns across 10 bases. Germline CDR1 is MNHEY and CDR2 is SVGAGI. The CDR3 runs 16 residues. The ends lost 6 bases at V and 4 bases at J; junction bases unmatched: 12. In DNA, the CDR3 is TGTGCCAGCAGGCGAGACCCCAGCGGGGGGGCTTACGAGCAGTACTTC. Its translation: CASRRDPSGGAYEQYF.

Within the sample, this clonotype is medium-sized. CDR3 nucleotide sequence: TGTGCCACCATGGCGGCGGGAGGAGGGAATGAGCAGTTCTTC. Amino acid sequence: CATMAAGGGNEQFF. The chain couples TRBV24-1 to TRBJ2-1; TRBD2 agrees at 8 bases. The CDR3 length is 14 residues. Per the germline V gene, CDR1 is KGHDR and CDR2 is SFDVKD. The V and J ends lost 8 bases and 7 bases, in that order; junction bases with no gene match: 9.

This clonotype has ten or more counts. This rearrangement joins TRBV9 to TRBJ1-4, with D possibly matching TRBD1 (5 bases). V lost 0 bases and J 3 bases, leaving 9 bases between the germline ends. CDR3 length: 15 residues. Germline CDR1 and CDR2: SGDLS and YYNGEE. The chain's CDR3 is CASSVAGTSNEKLFF. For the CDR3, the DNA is TGTGCCAGCAGCGTAGCCGGGACTTCTAATGAAAAACTGTTTTTT.

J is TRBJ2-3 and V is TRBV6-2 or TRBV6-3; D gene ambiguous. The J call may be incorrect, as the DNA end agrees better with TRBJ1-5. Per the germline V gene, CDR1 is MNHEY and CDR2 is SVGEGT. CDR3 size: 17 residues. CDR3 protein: CASSYAVAGYTTDTQHF. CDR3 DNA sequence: TGTGCCAGCAGTTACGCGGTGGCGGGATACACCACAGATACGCAGCATTTT.

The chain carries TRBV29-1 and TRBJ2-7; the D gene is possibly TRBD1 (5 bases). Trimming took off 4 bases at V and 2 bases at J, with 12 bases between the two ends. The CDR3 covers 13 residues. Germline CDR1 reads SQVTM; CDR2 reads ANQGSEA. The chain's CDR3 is CSVVTDEAYEQYF. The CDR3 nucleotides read TGCAGCGTTGTGACAGACGAAGCCTACGAGCAGTACTTC.

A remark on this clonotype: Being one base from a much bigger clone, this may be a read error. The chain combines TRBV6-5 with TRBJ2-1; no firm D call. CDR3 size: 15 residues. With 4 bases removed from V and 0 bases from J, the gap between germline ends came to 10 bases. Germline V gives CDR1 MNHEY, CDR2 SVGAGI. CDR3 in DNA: TGTGCCAGCAGTTGCTCGCTGAGCTCCTACAATGAGCAGTTCTTC. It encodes CASSCSLSSYNEQFF.

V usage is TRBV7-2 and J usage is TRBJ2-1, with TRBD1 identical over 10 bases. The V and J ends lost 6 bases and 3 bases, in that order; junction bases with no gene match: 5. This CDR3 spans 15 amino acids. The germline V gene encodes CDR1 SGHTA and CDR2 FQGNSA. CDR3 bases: TGTGCCAGCAGTTTAAGGACAGGGGGCTACAATGAGCAGTTCTTC. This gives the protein CASSLRTGGYNEQFF.

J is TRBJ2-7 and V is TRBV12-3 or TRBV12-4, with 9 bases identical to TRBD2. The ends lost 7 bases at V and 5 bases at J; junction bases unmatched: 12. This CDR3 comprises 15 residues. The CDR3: CASTLVSAGGHEQYF. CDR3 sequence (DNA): TGTGCCAGCACCCTAGTCTCGGCGGGAGGGCACGAGCAGTACTTC.

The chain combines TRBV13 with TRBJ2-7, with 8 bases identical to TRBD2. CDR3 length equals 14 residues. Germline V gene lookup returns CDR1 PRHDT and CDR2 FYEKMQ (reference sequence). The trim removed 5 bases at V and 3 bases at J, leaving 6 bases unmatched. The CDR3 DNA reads TGTGCCAGCAGCCTTGGACTAGCAATCTACGAGCAGTACTTC. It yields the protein CASSLGLAIYEQYF.

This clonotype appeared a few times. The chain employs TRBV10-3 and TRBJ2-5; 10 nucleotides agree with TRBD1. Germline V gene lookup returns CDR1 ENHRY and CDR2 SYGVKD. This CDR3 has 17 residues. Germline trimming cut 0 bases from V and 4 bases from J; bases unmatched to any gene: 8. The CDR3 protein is CAISESYADRGPETQYF. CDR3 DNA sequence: TGTGCCATCAGTGAGTCCTACGCTGACAGGGGGCCAGAGACCCAGTACTTC.

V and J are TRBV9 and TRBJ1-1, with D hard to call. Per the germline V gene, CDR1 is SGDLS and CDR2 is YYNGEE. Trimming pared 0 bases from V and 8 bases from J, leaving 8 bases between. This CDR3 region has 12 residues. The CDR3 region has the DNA TGTGCCAGCAGCGTAGAAGGCCGCGAAGCTTTCTTT. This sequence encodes CASSVEGREAFF.

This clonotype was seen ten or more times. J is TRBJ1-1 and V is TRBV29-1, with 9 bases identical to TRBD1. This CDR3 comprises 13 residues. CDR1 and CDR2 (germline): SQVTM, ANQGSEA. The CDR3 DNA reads TGCAACAGTAGGGGGACAGGGCGATCTGAAGCTTTCTTT. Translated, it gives CNSRGTGRSEAFF.

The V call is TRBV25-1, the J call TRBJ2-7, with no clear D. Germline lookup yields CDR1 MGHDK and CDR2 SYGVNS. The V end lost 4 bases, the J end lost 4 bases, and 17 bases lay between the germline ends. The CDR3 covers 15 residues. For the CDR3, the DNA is TGTGCCAGCAGTGCCCTCCGGGCCCCCCCTTACGAGCAGTACTTC. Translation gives CASSALRAPPYEQYF.

CDR3 sequence: CASSLTATEQFF. The CDR3 nucleotides read TGTGCCAGCAGCCTGACAGCGACTGAGCAGTTCTTC. The rearrangement joins TRBV7-6 to TRBJ2-1, with D possibly matching TRBD1 (5 bases). The germline V gene has CDR1 SGHVS and CDR2 FNYEAQ. Trimming shortened V by 5 bases and J by 9 bases, and 11 bases separated the two germline ends. The CDR3 length is 12 residues. Full variable domain (outside the CDR3, taken from reference TRBV7-6 and TRBJ2-1): GAGVSQSPRYKVTKRGQDVALRCDPISGHVSLYWYRQALGQGPEFLTYFNYEAQQDKSGLPNDRFSAERPEGSISTLTIQRTEQRDSAMYRCASSLTATEQFFGPGTRLTVL.